Each of the 12 T cell receptor beta chains below was sequenced from the same sample in a study of blood T cell repertoires in COVID-19 (dated by TCRdb to the early 2020s). The library was prepared using the immunoSEQ multiplex PCR assay. TCRdb took this table from immuneACCESS and kept in-frame rearrangements with V and J called. Such tables lack part of the clones; where checked against another copy, unresolved V genes explain under half of the gap, and the rest is unexplained. The sample table lists approximately 68,000 clones, about nine tenths of them with a count of one. The ten largest make up about 6.6% of the sample. Sequenced input: peripheral blood. All receptors derive from a man between 50 and 59 years old with active COVID-19.

The CDR3 nucleotides are TGCGCCAGCAGCTTCGGACAGGGGGAGAAACTGTTTTTT. Protein product: CASSFGQGEKLFF. V gene TRBV5-1 combines with J gene TRBJ1-4; 10 nucleotides line up with TRBD1. Trimming cost V 2 bases and J 11 bases; bases outside gene matches: 3. Germline values: CDR1 SGHRS, CDR2 YFSETQ. The CDR3 sequence is 13 residues long.

The chain carries TRBV7-2 and TRBJ2-5; D possibly corresponds to TRBD2 (6 bases). The CDR3 totals 16 residues. V dropped 3 bases and J dropped 4 bases, with 18 bases sitting between them. In germline, CDR1 is SGHTA, CDR2 FQGNSA. Written as DNA, the CDR3 is TGTGCCAGCAGCTTCAGGGCTAGCGCCACCCTAGAGACCCAGTACTTC. Protein product: CASSFRASATLETQYF.

This chain joins TRBV30 and TRBJ1-1; D might be TRBD1 (5 bases). Per the germline V gene, CDR1 is GTSNPN and CDR2 is SVGIG (reference sequence). CDR3 length: 14 amino acids. Between the trimmed V and J ends, which lost 0 bases and 4 bases, there was a span of 12 bases. The CDR3 bases are TGTGCCTGGAGTGTACAGGCTAGGGGCACTGAAGCTTTCTTT. Protein product: CAWSVQARGTEAFF.

The rearrangement joins TRBV6-5 to TRBJ1-2, with D unresolved. The CDR3 sequence is 12 residues long. Deletions cut 7 bases from V and 8 bases from J, with 14 bases between. Germline CDR1 is MNHEY and CDR2 is SVGAGI. Here the CDR3 DNA reads TGTGCCAGCACCCGCGGTAATTCGGGCTACACCTTC. Translation: CASTRGNSGYTF.

This clone is medium-sized within its sample. This chain joins TRBV27 and TRBJ2-3; 8 nucleotides align to TRBD2. The CDR3 loop spans 14 amino acids. Germline V gives CDR1 MNHEY, CDR2 SMNVEV (reference sequence). V lost 4 bases, J lost 6 bases, and 6 bases stayed unmatched. The CDR3 region has the DNA TGTGCCAGCAGTTCCCGGGAGGGCCAGGATACGCAGTATTTT. Its protein is CASSSREGQDTQYF.

This sequence joins TRBV7-3 and TRBJ2-5; D unresolved. CDR3 size: 14 residues. The V gene's germline CDR1 is SGHTA and CDR2 FQGTGA. With 2 bases removed from V and 1 base from J, the gap between germline ends came to 8 bases. The chain's CDR3 is CASSLQQIQETQYF. Here the CDR3 DNA reads TGTGCCAGCAGCTTACAACAGATCCAAGAGACCCAGTACTTC.

The DNA for the CDR3 is TGTGCCAGTCTTTCTTATGGGGCCAACGTCCTGACTTTC. It codes for CASLSYGANVLTF. The chain joins TRBV19 to TRBJ2-6; D unresolved. Germline CDR1 is LNHDA and CDR2 is SQIVND (reference sequence). The germline V and J ends were trimmed by 8 bases and 3 bases, with 8 bases remaining between them. The CDR3 runs to 13 residues.

In this sample, this clone turned up once. The rearrangement links TRBV7-9 to TRBJ2-2; 9 bases match TRBD1. The germline CDR1 and CDR2 sequences are SEHNR and FQNEAQ (reference sequence). Unmatched junction bases numbered 2, after V lost 4 bases and J lost 2 bases. The CDR3 spans 15 residues. CDR3 region: CASSWGQGNTGELFF. The CDR3 nucleotides read TGTGCCAGCAGCTGGGGACAGGGAAACACCGGGGAGCTGTTTTTT.

The J gene is TRBJ1-2, the V gene TRBV9; TRBD1 matches at 7 bases. The CDR3 runs to 14 residues. Germline V CDR1 and CDR2: SGDLS, YYNGEE. The junction had 5 bases not matched to a gene; V was cut back by 1 base and J by 5 bases. The CDR3 DNA reads as TGTGCCAGCAGCGTAAACGAGGGACAGTATGGCTACACCTTC. It codes for CASSVNEGQYGYTF.

The J gene is TRBJ2-5, the V gene TRBV7-2; possible D gene TRBD2, 7 bases. V gave up 6 bases and J gave up 5 bases, with 16 bases separating them. The CDR3 has 14 amino acids. CDR1 and CDR2 from the germline V gene are SGHTA and FQGNSA. DNA of the CDR3: TGTGCCAGCAGGAAGGGGGGGGGCCTGGAGACCCAGTACTTC. This translates into CASRKGGGLETQYF.

There are a few counts of this clone. The gene calls are TRBV7-8 and TRBJ2-7, with 7 bases identical to TRBD1. Germline assignment: CDR1 SGHVS and CDR2 FQNEAQ. CDR3 size: 14 residues. V dropped 5 bases and J dropped 4; count of bases not matched to a gene: 8. The CDR3 loop is CASSQRQGYYEQYF. The CDR3, as DNA: TGTGCCAGCAGCCAAAGACAGGGTTATTACGAGCAGTACTTC.

The genes are TRBV27 and TRBJ2-3; the match to TRBD1 covers 9 bases. Unmatched junction bases numbered 9, after V lost 10 bases and J lost 4 bases. Per the germline V gene, CDR1 is MNHEY and CDR2 is SMNVEV (reference sequence). The CDR3 is 14 amino acids. The DNA of the CDR3 is TGTGCCACCGGGGGACAGGGCCCCCCAGATACGCAGTATTTT. Translation: CATGGQGPPDTQYF.